This paragraph covers one T cell receptor beta chain sequence. The table lists this clonotype with a few counts. What this receptor recognizes is not known. Per-nucleotide qualities are absent, and no much larger clonotype sits a single base away. Ficoll-Paque density gradient centrifugation was used to isolate PBMCs. These data originate in a study of T-cell memory formation after mild COVID-19 (dated by TCRdb to about 2021). As for the study more broadly: TCR sequence clusters from the two donors were found to be largely donor specific. T-cell clones expanding and contracting after mild COVID-19 in a couple of donors were tracked by longitudinal TCRalpha and TCRbeta repertoire sequencing. The cohort comprised two young, previously healthy adult volunteers, one female and one male.

TCRdb lists the instrument as Illumina NovaSeq 6000. Using 5'RACE with constant-segment primers, TCRalpha and TCRbeta cDNA libraries were constructed, with sample barcodes and unique molecular identifiers added in the process. RNA was extracted from every sample with Trizol reagent. The libraries were amplified in two PCR steps, and the second step added a second sample barcode and Illumina TruSeq adapters. The libraries were sequenced on an Illumina NovaSeq using 2 x 150 bp paired-end reads. In the source study's methods: Reads were demultiplexed and collapsed into UMI-guided consensus sequences with migec v1.2.7. Using mixcr v2.1.11, UMI consensuses were aligned to TRA and TRB V and J templates and then assembled into clonotypes. Expanded or contracted clonotypes were those called significant by both edgeR and NoisET, with noise models trained on biological replicates. For edgeR calls, the thresholds were a false discovery rate-adjusted p below 0.01 and a log2 fold-change of 1. As an exploratory analysis of dynamics, PCA with hierarchical clustering was applied to max-normalized trajectories of the 1000 most abundant clonotypes. The CD4 or CD8 phenotype of responding clones was assigned using the separately sequenced CD4+ and CD8+ repertoires. The public sequencing data were trimmed at Q25 with fastp and processed into clonotypes with MiXCR by TCRdb, which kept only in-frame beta chains. Rows with a matching CDR3 protein are joined into one entry that keeps the most common DNA and genes. The V and J calls follow TCRdb's processing rather than the paper's. The sample has over 500,000 distinct CDR3 sequences on record, 17% of them singletons. The ten largest clones add up to about 8.6% of the sample.

The full study reports these points: SARS-CoV-2 specificity was not confirmed for the second-wave clones peaking on day 37. Clones that contracted from day 15 to 85 showed balanced CD4/CD8 phenotypes, whereas a second wave of clones that expanded from day 15 to 37 leaned towards CD4+. Some responding clones were found in pre-infection memory, which suggests that pre-existing cross-reactive memory T cells took part in the SARS-CoV-2 response. Only a couple of mild cases were covered in the study, and larger cohorts including severe cases with pre-infection samples were considered necessary. Contracting CD4+ clones turned up mainly in the CM and EM memory subsets, whereas EMRA was where CD8+ clones were enriched.

Trimming takes 5 bases from V and 7 bases from J, and the germline ends sit 17 bases apart. Including cysteine and phenylalanine, the CDR3 has 14 amino acids. Only the CDR3 DNA stays, 42 bases, in frame from base 1. CDR1 SNHLY and CDR2 FYNNEI were looked up in the germline V gene. The receptor was derived from an adult woman who had mild COVID-19 (a few samples of this study predate the infection). The sample titles of this study are shuffled in the database, so cell type and time point are left out; the donor was told from shared clones. The sequencing sample was made of PBMCs or a T cell subset sorted from them (not recorded which). The rearranged segments are TRBV2 and TRBJ1-2, and the D gene may be TRBD1, 6 bases matching. CDR3 loop: CASSFSGASAGYTF. The nucleotides read TGTGCCAGCAGTTTCTCAGGGGCTAGTGCTGGCTACACCTTC.